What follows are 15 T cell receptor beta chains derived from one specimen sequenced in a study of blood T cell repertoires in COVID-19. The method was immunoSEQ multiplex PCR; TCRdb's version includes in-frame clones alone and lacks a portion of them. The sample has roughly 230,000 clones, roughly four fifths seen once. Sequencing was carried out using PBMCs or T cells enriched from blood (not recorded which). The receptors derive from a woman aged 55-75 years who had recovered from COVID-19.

The chain's CDR3 is CASSLGRGNEQFF. In DNA, the CDR3 is TGTGCCAGCAGTTTAGGAAGGGGCAATGAGCAGTTCTTC. This chain links TRBV12-3 or TRBV12-4 with TRBJ2-1, with D possibly TRBD1 on 5 matching bases. This CDR3 is 13 amino acids long. V lost 1 base to trimming and J lost 6 bases, with 7 bases between them.

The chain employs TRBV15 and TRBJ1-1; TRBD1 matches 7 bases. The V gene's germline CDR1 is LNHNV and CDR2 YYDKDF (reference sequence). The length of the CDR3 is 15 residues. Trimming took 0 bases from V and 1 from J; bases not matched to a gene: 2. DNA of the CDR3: TGTGCCACCAGCAGAGATGGGACAGCGAACACTGAAGCTTTCTTT. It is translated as CATSRDGTANTEAFF.

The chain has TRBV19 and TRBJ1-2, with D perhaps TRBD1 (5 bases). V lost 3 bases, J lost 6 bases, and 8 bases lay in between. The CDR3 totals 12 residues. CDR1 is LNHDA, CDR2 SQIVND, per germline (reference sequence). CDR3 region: CASSITRDGYTF. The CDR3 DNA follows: TGTGCCAGTAGTATTACCAGGGATGGCTACACCTTC.

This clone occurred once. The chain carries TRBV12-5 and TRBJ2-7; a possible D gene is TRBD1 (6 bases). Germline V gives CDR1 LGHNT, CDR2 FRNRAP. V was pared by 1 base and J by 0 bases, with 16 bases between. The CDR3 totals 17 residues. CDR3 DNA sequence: TGTGCTAGTGGTTTGGCTTTAGGGGGACGAGACTCCTACGAGCAGTACTTC. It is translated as CASGLALGGRDSYEQYF.

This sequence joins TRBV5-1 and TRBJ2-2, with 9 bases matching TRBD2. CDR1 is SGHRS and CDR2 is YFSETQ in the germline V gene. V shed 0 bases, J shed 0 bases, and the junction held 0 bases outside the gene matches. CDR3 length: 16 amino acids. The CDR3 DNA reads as TGCGCCAGCAGCTTGGGACTAGCGGCGAACACCGGGGAGCTGTTTTTT. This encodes CASSLGLAANTGELFF.

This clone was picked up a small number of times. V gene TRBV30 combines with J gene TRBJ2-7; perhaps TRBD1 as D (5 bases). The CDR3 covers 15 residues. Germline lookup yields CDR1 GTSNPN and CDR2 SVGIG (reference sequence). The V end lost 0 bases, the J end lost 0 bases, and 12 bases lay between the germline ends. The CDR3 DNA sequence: TGTGCCTGGAGTGTAGGGGTCGGCAGCTCCTACGAGCAGTACTTC. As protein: CAWSVGVGSSYEQYF. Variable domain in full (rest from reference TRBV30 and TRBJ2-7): SQTIHQWPATLVQPVGSPLSLECTVEGTSNPNLYWYRQAAGRGLQLLFYSVGIGQISSEVPQNLSASRPQDRQFILSSKKLLLSDSGFYLCAWSVGVGSSYEQYFGPGTRLTVT.

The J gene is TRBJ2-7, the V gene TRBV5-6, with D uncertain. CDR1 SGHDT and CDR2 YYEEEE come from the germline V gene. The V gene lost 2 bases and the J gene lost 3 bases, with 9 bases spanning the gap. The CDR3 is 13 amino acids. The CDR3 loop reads CASSFWRSYEQYF. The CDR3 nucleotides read TGTGCCAGCAGCTTCTGGCGGAGCTACGAGCAGTACTTC.

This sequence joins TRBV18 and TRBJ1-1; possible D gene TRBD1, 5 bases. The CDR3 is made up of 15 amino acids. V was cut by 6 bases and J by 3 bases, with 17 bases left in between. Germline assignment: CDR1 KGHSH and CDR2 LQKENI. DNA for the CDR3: TGTGCCAGCTCGCCCAATCAGGGAGGGGACACTGAAGCTTTCTTT. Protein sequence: CASSPNQGGDTEAFF. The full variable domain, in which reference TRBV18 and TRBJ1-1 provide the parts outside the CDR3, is NAGVMQNPRHLVRRRGQEARLRCSPMKGHSHVYWYRQLPEEGLKFMVYLQKENIIDESGMPKERFSAEFPKEGPSILRIQQVVRGDSAAYFCASSPNQGGDTEAFFGQGTRLTVV.

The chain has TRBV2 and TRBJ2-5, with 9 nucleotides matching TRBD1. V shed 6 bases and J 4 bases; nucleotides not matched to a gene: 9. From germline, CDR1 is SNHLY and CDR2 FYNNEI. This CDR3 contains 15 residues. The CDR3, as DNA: TGTGCCAGCAGGTCCCGGGACAGGGTTCGAGAGACCCAGTACTTC. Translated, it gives CASRSRDRVRETQYF.

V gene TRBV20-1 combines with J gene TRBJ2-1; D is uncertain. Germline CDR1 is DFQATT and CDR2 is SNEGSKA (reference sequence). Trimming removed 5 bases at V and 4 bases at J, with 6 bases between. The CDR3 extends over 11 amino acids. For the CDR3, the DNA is TGCAGTGCTCCTAGGTACAATGAGCAGTTCTTC. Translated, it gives CSAPRYNEQFF.

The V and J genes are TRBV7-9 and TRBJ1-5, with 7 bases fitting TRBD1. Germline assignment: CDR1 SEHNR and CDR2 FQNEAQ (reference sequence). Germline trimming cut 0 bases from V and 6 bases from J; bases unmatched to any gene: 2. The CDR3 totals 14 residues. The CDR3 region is CASSLATGSQPQHF. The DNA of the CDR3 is TGTGCCAGCAGCTTAGCGACAGGGTCTCAGCCCCAGCATTTT.

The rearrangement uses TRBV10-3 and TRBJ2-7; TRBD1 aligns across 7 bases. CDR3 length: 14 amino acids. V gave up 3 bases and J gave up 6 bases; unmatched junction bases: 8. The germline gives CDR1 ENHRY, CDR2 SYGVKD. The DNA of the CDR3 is TGTGCCATCAGTGACTTCGGGACAGCCATCGAGCAGTACTTC. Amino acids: CAISDFGTAIEQYF.

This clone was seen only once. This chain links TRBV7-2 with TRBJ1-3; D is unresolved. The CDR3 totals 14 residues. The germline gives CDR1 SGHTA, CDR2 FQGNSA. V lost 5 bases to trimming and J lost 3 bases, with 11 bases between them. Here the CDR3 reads CASSPGDDGNTIYF. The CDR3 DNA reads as TGTGCCAGCAGCCCCGGGGATGATGGAAACACCATATATTTT.

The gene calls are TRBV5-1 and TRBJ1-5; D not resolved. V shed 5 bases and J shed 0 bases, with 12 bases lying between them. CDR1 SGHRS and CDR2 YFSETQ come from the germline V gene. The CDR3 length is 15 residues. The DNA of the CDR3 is TGCGCCAGCAGGCACACAGCCGATAGCAATCAGCCCCAGCATTTT. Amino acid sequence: CASRHTADSNQPQHF. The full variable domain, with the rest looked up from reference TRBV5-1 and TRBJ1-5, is KAGVTQTPRYLIKTRGQQVTLSCSPISGHRSVSWYQQTPGQGLQFLFEYFSETQRNKGNFPGRFSGRQFSNSRSEMNVSTLELGDSALYLCASRHTADSNQPQHFGDGTRLSIL.

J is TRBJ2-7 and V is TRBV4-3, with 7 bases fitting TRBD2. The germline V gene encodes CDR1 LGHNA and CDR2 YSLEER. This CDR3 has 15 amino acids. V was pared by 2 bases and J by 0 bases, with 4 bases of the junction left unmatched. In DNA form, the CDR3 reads TGCGCCAGCAGCCAATCGGGCGGGAGCTCCTACGAGCAGTACTTC. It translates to CASSQSGGSSYEQYF.